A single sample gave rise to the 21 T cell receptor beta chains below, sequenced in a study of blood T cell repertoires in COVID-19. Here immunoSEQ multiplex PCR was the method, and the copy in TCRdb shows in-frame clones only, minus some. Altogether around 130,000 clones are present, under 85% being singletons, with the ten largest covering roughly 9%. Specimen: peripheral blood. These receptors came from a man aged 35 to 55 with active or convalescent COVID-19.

CDR3 DNA sequence: TGTGCCTGGAGCCCCGGGCCCAAGGGGAGGGAAAAACTGTTTTTT. It yields the protein CAWSPGPKGREKLFF. The chain recombines TRBV30 with TRBJ1-4; tentative D call: TRBD1 (5 bases). The CDR3 has 15 residues. V lost 3 bases and J 8 bases, leaving 19 bases between the germline ends. Germline values: CDR1 GTSNPN, CDR2 SVGIG (reference sequence).

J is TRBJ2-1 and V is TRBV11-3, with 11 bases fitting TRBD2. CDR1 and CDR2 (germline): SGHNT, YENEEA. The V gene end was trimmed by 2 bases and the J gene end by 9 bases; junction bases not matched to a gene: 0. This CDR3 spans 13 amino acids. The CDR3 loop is CASSLTSGGEQFF. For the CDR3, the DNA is TGTGCCAGCAGCTTAACTAGCGGGGGTGAGCAGTTCTTC.

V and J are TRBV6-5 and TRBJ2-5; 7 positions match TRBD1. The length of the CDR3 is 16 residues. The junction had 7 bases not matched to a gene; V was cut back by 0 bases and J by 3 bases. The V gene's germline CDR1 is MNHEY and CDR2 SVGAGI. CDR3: CASSYSRPTGEETQYF. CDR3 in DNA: TGTGCCAGCAGTTACTCTCGACCAACAGGGGAAGAGACCCAGTACTTC.

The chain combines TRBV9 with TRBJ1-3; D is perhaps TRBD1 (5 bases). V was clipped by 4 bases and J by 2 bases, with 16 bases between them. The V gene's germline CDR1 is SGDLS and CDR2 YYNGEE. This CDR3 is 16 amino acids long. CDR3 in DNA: TGTGCCAGCAGCTTACGGGACTCGTACCCTGGAAACACCATATATTTT. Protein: CASSLRDSYPGNTIYF.

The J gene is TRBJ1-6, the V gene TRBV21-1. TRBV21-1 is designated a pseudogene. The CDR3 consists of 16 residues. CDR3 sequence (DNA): TGTGCCAGCAGCTCCACCTTAAAGCGATCTTATTCACCCCTCCACTTT. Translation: CASSSTLKRSYSPLHF.

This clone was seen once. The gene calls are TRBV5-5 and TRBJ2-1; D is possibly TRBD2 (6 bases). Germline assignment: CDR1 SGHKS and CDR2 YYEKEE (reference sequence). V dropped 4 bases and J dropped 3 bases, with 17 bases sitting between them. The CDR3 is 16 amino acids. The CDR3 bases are TGTGCCAGCAGCCCCCGGGGACTTCCCAACTACAATGAGCAGTTCTTC. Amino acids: CASSPRGLPNYNEQFF.

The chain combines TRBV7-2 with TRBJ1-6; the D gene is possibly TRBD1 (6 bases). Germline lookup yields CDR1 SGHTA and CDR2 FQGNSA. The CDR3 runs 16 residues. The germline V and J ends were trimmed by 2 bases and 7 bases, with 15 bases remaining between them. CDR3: CASSLRGRGGNSPLHF. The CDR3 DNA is TGTGCCAGCAGCTTAAGGGGTAGGGGGGGAAATTCACCCCTCCACTTT. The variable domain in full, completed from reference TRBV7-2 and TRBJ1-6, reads GAGVSQSPSNKVTEKGKDVELRCDPISGHTALYWYRQSLGQGLEFLIYFQGNSAPDKSGLPSDRFSAERTGGSVSTLTIQRTQQEDSAVYLCASSLRGRGGNSPLHFGNGTRLTVT.

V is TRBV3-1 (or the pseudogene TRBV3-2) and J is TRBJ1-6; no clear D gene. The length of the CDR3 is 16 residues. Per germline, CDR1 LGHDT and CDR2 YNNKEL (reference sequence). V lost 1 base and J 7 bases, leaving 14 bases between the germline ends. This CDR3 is CASSQAPAVQNSPLHF. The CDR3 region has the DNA TGTGCCAGCAGCCAAGCCCCAGCCGTACAGAATTCACCCCTCCACTTT.

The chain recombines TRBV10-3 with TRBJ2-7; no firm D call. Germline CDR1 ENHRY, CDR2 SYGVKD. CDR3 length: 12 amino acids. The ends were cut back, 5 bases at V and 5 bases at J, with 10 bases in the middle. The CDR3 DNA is TGTGCCATCAGTCTTTTCGGTAACGAGCAGTACTTC. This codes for CAISLFGNEQYF.

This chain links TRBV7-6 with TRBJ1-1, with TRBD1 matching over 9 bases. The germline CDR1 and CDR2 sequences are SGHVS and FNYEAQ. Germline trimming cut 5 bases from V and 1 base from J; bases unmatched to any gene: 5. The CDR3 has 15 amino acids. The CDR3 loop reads CASSQTGGTNTEAFF. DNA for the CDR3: TGTGCCAGCAGCCAAACAGGGGGCACGAACACTGAAGCTTTCTTT.

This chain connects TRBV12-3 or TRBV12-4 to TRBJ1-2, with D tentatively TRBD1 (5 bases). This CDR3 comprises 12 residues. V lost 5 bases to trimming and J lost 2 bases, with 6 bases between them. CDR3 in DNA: TGTGCCAGCAGTAACAGGAACTATGGCTACACCTTC. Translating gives CASSNRNYGYTF.

CDR3 sequence: CATSRLAGSYEQYF. The DNA for the CDR3 is TGTGCCACCAGCAGACTAGCGGGGTCCTACGAGCAGTACTTC. The gene calls are TRBV15 and TRBJ2-7, with 9 bases that match TRBD2. The CDR3 loop spans 14 amino acids. CDR1 is LNHNV, CDR2 YYDKDF, per germline (reference sequence). Unmatched junction bases numbered 0, after V lost 2 bases and J lost 1 base.

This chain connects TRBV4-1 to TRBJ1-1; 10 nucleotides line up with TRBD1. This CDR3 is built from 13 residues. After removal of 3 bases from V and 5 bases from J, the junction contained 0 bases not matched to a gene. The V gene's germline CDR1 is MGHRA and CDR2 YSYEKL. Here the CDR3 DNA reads TGCGCCAGCAGCCAGGGACAGGGGACTGAAGCTTTCTTT. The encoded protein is CASSQGQGTEAFF.

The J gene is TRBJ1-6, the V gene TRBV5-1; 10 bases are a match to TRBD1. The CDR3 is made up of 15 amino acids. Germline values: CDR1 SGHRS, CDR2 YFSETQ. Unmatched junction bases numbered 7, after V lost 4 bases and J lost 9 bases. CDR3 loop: CASSDGGTGASPLHF. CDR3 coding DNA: TGCGCCAGCAGCGATGGGGGGACAGGGGCTTCACCCCTCCACTTT. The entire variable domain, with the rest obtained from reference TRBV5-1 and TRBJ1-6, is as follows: KAGVTQTPRYLIKTRGQQVTLSCSPISGHRSVSWYQQTPGQGLQFLFEYFSETQRNKGNFPGRFSGRQFSNSRSEMNVSTLELGDSALYLCASSDGGTGASPLHFGNGTRLTVT.

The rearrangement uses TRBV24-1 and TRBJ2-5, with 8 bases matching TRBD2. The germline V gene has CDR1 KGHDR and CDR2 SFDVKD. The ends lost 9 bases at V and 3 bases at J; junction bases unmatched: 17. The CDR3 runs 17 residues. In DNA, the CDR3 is TGTGCCACCGCGCAGGGGAGACAGCGGGGGCGGGAAGAGACCCAGTACTTC. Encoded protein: CATAQGRQRGREETQYF.

CDR3 nucleotides: TGTGCCAGCTCACTAAACGGACAGGGCTCTGAAGCTTTCTTT. Amino acids: CASSLNGQGSEAFF. This chain connects TRBV18 to TRBJ1-1; 8 bases match TRBD1. The CDR3 spans 14 residues. V was pared by 4 bases and J by 6 bases, with 7 bases of the junction left unmatched. The germline gives CDR1 KGHSH, CDR2 LQKENI. The variable domain in full, with the rest retrieved from reference TRBV18 and TRBJ1-1, is NAGVMQNPRHLVRRRGQEARLRCSPMKGHSHVYWYRQLPEEGLKFMVYLQKENIIDESGMPKERFSAEFPKEGPSILRIQQVVRGDSAAYFCASSLNGQGSEAFFGQGTRLTVV.

Written as DNA, the CDR3 is TGTGCCAGCAGCCAAAACAGGGTCGAATATGGCTACACCTTC. Translation: CASSQNRVEYGYTF. The chain employs TRBV7-2 and TRBJ1-2, with a weak D call TRBD1 (6 bases). The CDR3 is 14 amino acids. With 5 bases removed from V and 5 bases from J, the gap between germline ends came to 15 bases. Germline V gene lookup returns CDR1 SGHTA and CDR2 FQGNSA. Full variable domain (outside the CDR3, taken from reference TRBV7-2 and TRBJ1-2): GAGVSQSPSNKVTEKGKDVELRCDPISGHTALYWYRQSLGQGLEFLIYFQGNSAPDKSGLPSDRFSAERTGGSVSTLTIQRTQQEDSAVYLCASSQNRVEYGYTFGSGTRLTVV.

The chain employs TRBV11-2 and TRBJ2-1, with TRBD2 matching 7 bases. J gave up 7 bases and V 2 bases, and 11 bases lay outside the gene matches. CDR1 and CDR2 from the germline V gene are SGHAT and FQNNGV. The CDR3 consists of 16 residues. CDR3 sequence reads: CASSLLTRGGMNEQFF. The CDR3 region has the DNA TGTGCCAGCAGCTTACTAACTCGCGGGGGTATGAATGAGCAGTTCTTC.

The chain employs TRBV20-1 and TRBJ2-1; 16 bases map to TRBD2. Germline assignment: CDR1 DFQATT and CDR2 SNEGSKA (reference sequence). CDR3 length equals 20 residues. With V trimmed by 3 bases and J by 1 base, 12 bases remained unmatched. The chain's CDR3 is CSASWEGLAGGRRSYNEQFF. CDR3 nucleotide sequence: TGCAGTGCTAGTTGGGAGGGACTAGCGGGGGGGAGACGGTCCTACAATGAGCAGTTCTTC.

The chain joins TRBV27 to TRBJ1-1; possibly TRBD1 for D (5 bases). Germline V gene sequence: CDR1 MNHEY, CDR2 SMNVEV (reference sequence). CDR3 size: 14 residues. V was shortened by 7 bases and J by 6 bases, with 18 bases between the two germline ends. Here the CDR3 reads CASTRGGPFSEAFF. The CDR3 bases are TGTGCCAGCACCCGCGGGGGACCCTTCTCTGAAGCTTTCTTT.

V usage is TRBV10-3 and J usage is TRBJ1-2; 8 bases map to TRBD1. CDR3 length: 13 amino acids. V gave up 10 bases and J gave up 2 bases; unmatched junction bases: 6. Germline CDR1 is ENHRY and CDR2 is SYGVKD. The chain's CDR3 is CATKTGANYGYTF. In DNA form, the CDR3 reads TGTGCCACCAAGACAGGGGCAAACTATGGCTACACCTTC.